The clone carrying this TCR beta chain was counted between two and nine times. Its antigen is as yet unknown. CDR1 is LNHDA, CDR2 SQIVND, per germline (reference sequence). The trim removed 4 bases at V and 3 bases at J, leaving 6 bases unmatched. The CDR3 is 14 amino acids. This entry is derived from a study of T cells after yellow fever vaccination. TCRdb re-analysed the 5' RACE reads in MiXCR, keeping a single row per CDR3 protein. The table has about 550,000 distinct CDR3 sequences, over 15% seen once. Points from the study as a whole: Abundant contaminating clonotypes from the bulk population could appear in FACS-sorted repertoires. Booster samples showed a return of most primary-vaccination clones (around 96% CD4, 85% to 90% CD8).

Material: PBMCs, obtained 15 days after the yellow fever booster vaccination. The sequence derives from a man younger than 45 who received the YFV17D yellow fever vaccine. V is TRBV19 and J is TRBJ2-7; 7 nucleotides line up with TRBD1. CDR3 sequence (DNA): TGTGCCAGTAGTACCCAGACAGGGAACTACGAGCAGTACTTC. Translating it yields CASSTQTGNYEQYF.